The 13 T cell receptor beta chains in this list originate from one sample, sequenced in a study of cytomegalovirus exposure and HLA in healthy donors. The PCR ran on 60 Vbeta and 13 Jbeta primers. Repertoires were generated with immunoSEQ multiplex PCR, while TCRdb's copy carries only in-frame clones and drops some. The data contain about 130,000 clones, about 61% of them singletons. The source material was PBMCs. The receptors come from a woman aged 40 to 50 in good health and CMV-seronegative.

The rearrangement links TRBV28 to TRBJ1-1; weak D call: TRBD1 (5 bases). Germline assignment: CDR1 MDHEN and CDR2 SYDVKM. This CDR3 has 15 amino acids. With 2 bases removed from V and 2 bases from J, the gap between germline ends came to 12 bases. In DNA, the CDR3 is TGTGCCAGCAGTTTACAGGGAAATGAAAACACTGAAGCTTTCTTT. As protein: CASSLQGNENTEAFF. The complete variable domain, with remaining parts taken from reference TRBV28 and TRBJ1-1, reads DVKVTQSSRYLVKRTGEKVFLECVQDMDHENMFWYRQDPGLGLRLIYFSYDVKMKEKGDIPEGYSVSREKKERFSLILESASTNQTSMYLCASSLQGNENTEAFFGQGTRLTVV.

CDR3 in DNA: TGTGCCAGCTCACCGAGACCGGGTACTGAAGCTTTCTTT. Protein sequence: CASSPRPGTEAFF. The V call is TRBV18, the J call TRBJ1-1; the D is unclear. This CDR3 comprises 13 residues. Germline V gives CDR1 KGHSH, CDR2 LQKENI. V lost 3 bases to trimming and J lost 5 bases, with 10 bases between them.

This clone was counted at least ten times. This sequence joins TRBV12-5 and TRBJ1-2; no firm D call. The CDR3 is 13 residues long. Trimming stripped 7 bases from V and 7 bases from J, with 16 bases between. CDR1 and CDR2 from the germline V gene are LGHNT and FRNRAP. CDR3 sequence (DNA): TGTGCTAGTGCTTATGGGGAGGGATCTGGCTACACCTTC. It specifies CASAYGEGSGYTF. Full variable domain (remainder filled in from reference TRBV12-5 and TRBJ1-2): DARVTQTPRHKVTEMGQEVTMRCQPILGHNTVFWYRQTMMQGLELLAYFRNRAPLDDSGMPKDRFSAEMPDATLATLKIQPSEPRDSAVYFCASAYGEGSGYTFGSGTRLTVV.

The chain carries TRBV7-9 and TRBJ2-1; weak D call: TRBD2 (5 bases). Trimming took off 5 bases at V and 2 bases at J, with 13 bases between the two ends. Germline V gives CDR1 SEHNR, CDR2 FQNEAQ (reference sequence). The CDR3 sequence is 15 residues long. CDR3 amino acids: CASSPPRATYNEQFF. The CDR3, as DNA: TGTGCCAGCAGCCCCCCGAGGGCTACCTACAATGAGCAGTTCTTC.

V usage is TRBV5-1 and J usage is TRBJ1-4; D may be TRBD1 (6 bases). Germline V gene data show CDR1 as SGHRS and CDR2 as YFSETQ. V lost 1 base and J lost 7, with 17 bases in between. The CDR3 is 16 amino acids. The CDR3 loop reads CASSLSGGPTGEKLFF. The CDR3 coding sequence is TGCGCCAGCAGCTTGAGCGGGGGCCCCACCGGTGAAAAACTGTTTTTT.

V usage is TRBV30 and J usage is TRBJ1-1, with TRBD1 matching over 9 bases. V lost 0 bases to trimming and J lost 10 bases; unmatched junction nucleotides: 12. This CDR3 region has 15 residues. The germline V gene has CDR1 GTSNPN and CDR2 SVGIG (reference sequence). The CDR3 here is CAWSVYRGRNRGAFF. CDR3 bases: TGTGCCTGGAGTGTCTACAGGGGGCGGAATAGGGGAGCTTTCTTT.

CDR3 sequence: CASSPRFTGERQPQHF. As DNA, the CDR3 is TGTGCCAGCAGTCCCAGGTTTACAGGGGAAAGGCAGCCCCAGCATTTT. The J gene is TRBJ1-5, the V gene TRBV27; 7 bases line up with TRBD1. V lost 5 bases to trimming and J lost 7 bases; unmatched junction nucleotides: 14. This CDR3 contains 16 residues. Germline assignment: CDR1 MNHEY and CDR2 SMNVEV (reference sequence).

This clone was picked up one time. This chain joins TRBV9 and TRBJ1-1; 7 positions agree with TRBD1. CDR1 is SGDLS, CDR2 YYNGEE, per germline. V was clipped by 3 bases and J by 5 bases; unmatched bases: 10. The CDR3 is made up of 15 amino acids. For the CDR3, the DNA is TGTGCCAGCAGCGATCGGTTTCAGGGGGAGACTGAAGCTTTCTTT. This codes for CASSDRFQGETEAFF. Full variable domain (outside the CDR3, taken from reference TRBV9 and TRBJ1-1): DSGVTQTPKHLITATGQRVTLRCSPRSGDLSVYWYQQSLDQGLQFLIQYYNGEERAKGNILERFSAQQFPDLHSELNLSSLELGDSALYFCASSDRFQGETEAFFGQGTRLTVV.

A few counts support this clone. This chain connects TRBV12-5 to TRBJ1-3; D unresolved. Germline V lookup: CDR1 LGHNT, CDR2 FRNRAP. The CDR3 runs to 13 residues. Trimming removed 6 bases at V and 0 bases at J, with 6 bases between. The CDR3 protein is CASGPSSGNTIYF. CDR3 nucleotide sequence: TGTGCTAGTGGCCCGTCCTCTGGAAACACCATATATTTT.

This chain links TRBV10-3 with TRBJ1-1, with 9 bases lining up with TRBD1. Germline CDR1 is ENHRY and CDR2 is SYGVKD. After removal of 5 bases from V and 8 bases from J, the junction contained 9 bases not matched to a gene. This CDR3 comprises 14 residues. This CDR3 reads CAISFGTGSPEAFF. Here the CDR3 DNA reads TGTGCCATCAGTTTCGGGACAGGGAGCCCCGAAGCTTTCTTT.

CDR3 in amino acids: CASSLTGQRQETQYF. The CDR3 coding sequence is TGTGCCAGCAGCTTAACGGGACAGAGGCAAGAGACCCAGTACTTC. The chain employs TRBV7-3 and TRBJ2-5, with TRBD1 identical over 7 bases. J lost 2 bases, V lost 0 bases, and 3 bases had no gene match. Germline values: CDR1 SGHTA, CDR2 FQGTGA. The CDR3 loop spans 15 amino acids.

The gene calls are TRBV5-1 and TRBJ2-3; TRBD2 agrees at 9 bases. The germline V gene has CDR1 SGHRS and CDR2 YFSETQ. The trim removed 4 bases at V and 2 bases at J, leaving 11 bases unmatched. The CDR3 is 17 amino acids. The CDR3 here is CASSHQERGVLTDTQYF. As DNA, the CDR3 is TGCGCCAGCAGCCACCAGGAGCGGGGGGTTCTCACAGATACGCAGTATTTT.

This chain uses TRBV5-8 with TRBJ1-1; D is unresolved. Deletions cut 1 base from V and 2 bases from J, with 21 bases between. This CDR3 has 18 residues. Germline assignment: CDR1 SGHTS and CDR2 YDEGEE. The CDR3 bases are TGTGCCAGCAGCTTGTCGCTCTGGGAACTCGGAGGAAACACTGAAGCTTTCTTT. This gives the protein CASSLSLWELGGNTEAFF. Together with reference TRBV5-8 and TRBJ1-1, the CDR3 gives the full variable domain: EAGVTQSPTHLIKTRGQQATLRCSPISGHTSVYWYQQALGLGLQFLLWYDEGEERNRGNFPPRFSGRQFPNYSSELNVNALELEDSALYLCASSLSLWELGGNTEAFFGQGTRLTVV.